The rows below give T cell receptor beta chains drawn from one sample of a study of CD8 T cells in Susac syndrome. TCRdb reanalysed the immunoSEQ multiplex PCR reads using MiXCR and keeps one entry per CDR3 protein. This table has about 130,000 distinct CDR3 sequences, around 95% appearing once. Specimen: CD8+ T cells from PBMCs. Every receptor here comes from a human donor with Susac syndrome. Both conserved end residues are part of each CDR3. D genes are given only for firm matches. The size of a clone is reported for some rows only, either as once, few or many, or as a class for expanded clones.

size	V	J	D	CDR3	DNA
NA	TRBV2	TRBJ2-5	NA	CASSEEGVETQYF	TGTGCCAGCAGTGAAGAGGGAGTGGAGACCCAGTACTTC
NA	TRBV10-3	TRBJ1-1	TRBD1	CAIRTGDVGTEAFF	TGTGCCATCAGGACAGGGGATGTGGGCACTGAAGCTTTCTTT
NA	TRBV7-3	TRBJ2-6	NA	CASSLTSTPGANVLTF	TGTGCCAGCAGCTTAACGTCAACACCTGGGGCCAACGTCCTGACTTTC
NA	TRBV9	TRBJ2-2	TRBD2	CASSLRLAGGVGELFF	TGTGCCAGCAGCCTACGACTAGCGGGAGGGGTCGGGGAGCTGTTTTTT
NA	TRBV29-1	TRBJ2-7	TRBD2	CSVGTIAGSSYEQYF	TGCAGCGTCGGCACGATAGCGGGTAGCTCCTACGAGCAGTACTTC
NA	TRBV29-1	TRBJ2-7	NA	CSAQRHSTYEQYF	TGCAGCGCCCAACGGCATTCTACCTACGAGCAGTACTTC
once	TRBV30	TRBJ2-3	NA	CAWSPGTGTDTQYF	TGTGCCTGGAGTCCCGGGACTGGCACAGATACGCAGTATTTT
NA	TRBV5-1	TRBJ2-7	TRBD1	CASSPAGDRTYEQYF	TGCGCCAGCAGCCCGGCTGGGGACAGGACCTACGAGCAGTACTTC
NA	TRBV20-1	TRBJ2-7	NA	CSARGPRGPTSYEQYF	TGCAGTGCTAGAGGACCAAGGGGACCAACCTCCTACGAGCAGTACTTC
NA	TRBV12-3/TRBV12-4	TRBJ1-3	NA	CASTLGATIYF	TGTGCCAGCACTTTGGGGGCCACCATATATTTT
NA	TRBV20-1	TRBJ1-5	NA	CSAREYSNQPQHF	TGCAGTGCTAGAGAGTATAGCAATCAGCCCCAGCATTTT
NA	TRBV29-1	TRBJ1-1	NA	CSVEGRAMTEAFF	TGCAGCGTTGAAGGCCGGGCAATGACTGAAGCTTTCTTT
NA	TRBV19	TRBJ2-1	TRBD1	CASSPGQGYEQFF	TGTGCCAGTAGTCCGGGACAGGGGTATGAGCAGTTCTTC
NA	TRBV24-1	TRBJ2-5	NA	CATSRPDEQETQYF	TGTGCCACGAGTCGACCGGACGAGCAAGAGACCCAGTACTTC
NA	TRBV2	TRBJ2-3	TRBD2	CASSELAGGGTDTQYF	TGTGCCAGCAGTGAACTAGCGGGAGGGGGCACAGATACGCAGTATTTT
NA	TRBV12-3/TRBV12-4	TRBJ2-1	TRBD2	CASSLTGAGDEQFF	TGTGCCAGCAGTTTAACCGGGGCGGGAGATGAGCAGTTCTTC
NA	TRBV14	TRBJ2-1	TRBD1	CASSPPPGQGNDEQFF	TGTGCCAGCAGCCCGCCCCCAGGACAGGGTAACGATGAGCAGTTCTTC
NA	TRBV5-1	TRBJ2-2	NA	CASTSTGELFF	TGCGCCAGCACCTCCACCGGGGAGCTGTTTTTT